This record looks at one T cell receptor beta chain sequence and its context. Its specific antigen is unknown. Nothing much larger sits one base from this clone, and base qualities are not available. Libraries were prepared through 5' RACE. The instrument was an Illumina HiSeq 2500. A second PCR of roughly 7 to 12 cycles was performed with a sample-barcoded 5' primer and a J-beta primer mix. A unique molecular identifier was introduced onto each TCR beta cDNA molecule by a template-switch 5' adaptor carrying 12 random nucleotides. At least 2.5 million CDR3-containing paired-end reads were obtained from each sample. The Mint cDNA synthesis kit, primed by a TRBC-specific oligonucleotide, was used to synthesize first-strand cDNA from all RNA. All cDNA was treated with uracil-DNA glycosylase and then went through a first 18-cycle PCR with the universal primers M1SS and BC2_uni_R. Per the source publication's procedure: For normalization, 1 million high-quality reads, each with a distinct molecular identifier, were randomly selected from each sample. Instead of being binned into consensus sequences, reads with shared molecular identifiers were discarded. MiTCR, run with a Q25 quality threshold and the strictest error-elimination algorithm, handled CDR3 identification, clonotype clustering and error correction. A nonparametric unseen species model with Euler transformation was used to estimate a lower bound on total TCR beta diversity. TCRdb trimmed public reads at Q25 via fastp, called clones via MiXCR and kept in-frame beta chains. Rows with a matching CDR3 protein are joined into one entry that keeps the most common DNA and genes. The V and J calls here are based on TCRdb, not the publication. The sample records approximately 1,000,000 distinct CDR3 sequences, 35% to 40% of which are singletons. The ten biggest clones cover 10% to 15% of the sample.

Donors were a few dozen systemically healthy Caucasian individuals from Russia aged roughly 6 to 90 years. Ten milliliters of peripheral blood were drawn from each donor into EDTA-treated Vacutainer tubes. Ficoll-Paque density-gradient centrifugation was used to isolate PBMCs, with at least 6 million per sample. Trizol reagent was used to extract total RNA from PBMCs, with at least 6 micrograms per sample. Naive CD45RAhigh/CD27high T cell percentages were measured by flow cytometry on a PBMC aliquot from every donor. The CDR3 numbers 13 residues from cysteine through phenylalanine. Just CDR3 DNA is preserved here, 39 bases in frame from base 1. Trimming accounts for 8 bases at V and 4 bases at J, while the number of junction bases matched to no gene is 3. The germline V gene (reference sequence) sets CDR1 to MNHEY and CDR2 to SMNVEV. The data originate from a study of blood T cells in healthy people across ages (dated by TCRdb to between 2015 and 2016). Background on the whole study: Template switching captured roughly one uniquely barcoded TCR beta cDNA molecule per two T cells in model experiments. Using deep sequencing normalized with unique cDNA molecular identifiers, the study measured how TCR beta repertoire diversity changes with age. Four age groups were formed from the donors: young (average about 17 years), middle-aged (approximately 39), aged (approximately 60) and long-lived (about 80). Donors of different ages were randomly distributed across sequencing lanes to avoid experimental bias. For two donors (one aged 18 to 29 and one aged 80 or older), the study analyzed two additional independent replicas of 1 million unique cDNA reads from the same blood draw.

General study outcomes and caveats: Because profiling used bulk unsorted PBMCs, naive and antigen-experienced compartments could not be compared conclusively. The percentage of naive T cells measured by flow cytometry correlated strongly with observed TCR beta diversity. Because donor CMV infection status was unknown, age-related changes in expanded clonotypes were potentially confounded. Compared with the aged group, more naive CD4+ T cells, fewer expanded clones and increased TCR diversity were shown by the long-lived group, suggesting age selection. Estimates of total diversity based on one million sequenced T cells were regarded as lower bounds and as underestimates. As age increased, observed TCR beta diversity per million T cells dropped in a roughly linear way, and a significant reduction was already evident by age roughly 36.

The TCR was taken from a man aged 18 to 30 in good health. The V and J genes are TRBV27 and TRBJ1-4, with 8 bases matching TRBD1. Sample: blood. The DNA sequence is TGTGCCAGCGGGACAGGCTTTAATGAAAAACTGTTTTTT. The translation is CASGTGFNEKLFF.